This T cell receptor beta chain was documented in a study of T-cell memory formation after mild COVID-19. About the study: TCR clusters largely stayed donor specific. General observations from the study: A second wave of clones peaked on day 37, and their SARS-CoV-2 specificity went unconfirmed. Clones shrinking from day 15 to 85 showed even CD4/CD8 mixes; later expanders tilted CD4+. Certain responding clones were present in pre-infection memory, suggesting participation of cross-reactive memory.

TCRdb analysed the 5' RACE reads with MiXCR anew, one entry per CDR3 protein. The data show approximately 400,000 distinct CDR3 sequences, roughly a quarter seen once. The ends were cut back, 5 bases at V and 0 bases at J, with 9 bases in the middle. This CDR3 is built from 13 residues. Germline V gene sequence: CDR1 SGHRS, CDR2 YFSETQ. With regard to this clonotype: What it recognizes is unknown.

Sequenced: PBMCs or a T cell subset sorted from them (not recorded which). This TCR derives from an adult woman who had mild COVID-19 (a few samples of this study predate the infection). Cell type and time point are not known. This chain links TRBV5-1 with TRBJ2-7; no definite D call. As DNA, the CDR3 is TGCGCCAGCAGATCCGCGAGCTCCTACGAGCAGTACTTC. Its translation: CASRSASSYEQYF.